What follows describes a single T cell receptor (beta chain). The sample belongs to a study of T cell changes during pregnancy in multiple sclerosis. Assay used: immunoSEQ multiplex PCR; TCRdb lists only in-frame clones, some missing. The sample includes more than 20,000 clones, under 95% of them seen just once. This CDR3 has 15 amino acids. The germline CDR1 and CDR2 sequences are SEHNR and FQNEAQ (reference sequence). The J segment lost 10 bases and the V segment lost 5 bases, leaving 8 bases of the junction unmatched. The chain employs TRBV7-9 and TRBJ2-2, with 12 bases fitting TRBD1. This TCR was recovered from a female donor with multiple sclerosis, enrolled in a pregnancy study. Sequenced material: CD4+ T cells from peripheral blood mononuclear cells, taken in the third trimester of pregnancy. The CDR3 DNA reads TGTGCCAGCAGCCCGGGACAGGGGGCCGCACAGGAGCTGTTTTTT. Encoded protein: CASSPGQGAAQELFF.